This T cell receptor (beta chain) was sequenced during a study of T cell clones after liver transplantation. For the study at large: Samples came from ITN030ST, which attempted immunosuppression withdrawal within 2 years of liver transplantation. Draws occurred before transplant, before withdrawal, and after complete or failed withdrawal.

CDR1 is SGHVS and CDR2 is FNYEAQ in the germline V gene. There are 17 residues in the CDR3. J was trimmed by 4 bases and V by 5 bases; bases with no gene match: 9. Libraries were prepared by immunoSEQ multiplex PCR; TCRdb keeps only in-frame clonotypes and omits some of them. Seen here are around 76,000 clones, over 70% observed once, and the top ten hold about 0.79%. Here the sequenced sample was CD4+ T cells from blood, taken 12 months after liver transplant. The rearrangement joins TRBV7-6 to TRBJ2-6; 9 positions match TRBD1. This TCR came from a human patient who received a liver transplant. Some T cells may arise from the graft donor. This CDR3 reads CASSLTGGASGANVLTF. The CDR3 bases are TGTGCCAGCAGCCTAACAGGGGGCGCATCGGGGGCCAACGTCCTGACTTTC.